This TCR beta chain stems from a study of CD8 T cells in Susac syndrome. This clonotype occurred once. The CDR3 totals 16 residues. Trimming took 6 bases from V and 5 from J; bases not matched to a gene: 16. CDR1 and CDR2 from the germline V gene are SQVTM and ANQGSEA. RNA, at roughly 0.5 to 1 ug, was reverse transcribed with random hexamers. One entry per CDR3 protein, called by TCRdb with MiXCR from the immunoSEQ multiplex PCR reads. This table has a few hundred thousand distinct CDR3 sequences, roughly 92% appearing once. This TCR derives from a human donor with multiple sclerosis. The sequenced sample was CD8+ T cells from PBMCs. The V and J genes are TRBV29-1 and TRBJ2-5; 9 nucleotides agree with TRBD2. The CDR3 sequence: CSVDTSSGGPGETQYF. CDR3 nucleotide sequence: TGCAGCGTGGATACAAGTAGCGGGGGCCCCGGGGAGACCCAGTACTTC.